The rows below give T cell receptor beta chains drawn from one sample of a study of cytomegalovirus exposure and HLA in healthy donors. TCRdb keeps only in-frame clones here, not all; method: immunoSEQ multiplex PCR. The data contain about 98,000 clones, roughly 89% of them singletons. Specimen: PBMCs. All receptors come from a woman in her 30s in good health and CMV-seronegative. Both conserved end residues are part of each CDR3. Each record gives: clone size, D gene, V gene, CDR3 length, J gene, CDR3 DNA, CDR3 protein. A D gene is named only where the DNA matches it firmly. Clone size is not always given. Where it is, it says once, few, many or a class for expanded clones.

NA	NA	TRBV7-2	15	TRBJ2-3	TGTGCCAGCAGCTCGGCCCCTGGGCAGGGGGATACGCAGTATTTT	CASSSAPGQGDTQYF
NA	NA	TRBV4-1	16	TRBJ1-2	TGCGCCAGCAGCCAAGATTGGACCGGGGTCAACTATGGCTACACCTTC	CASSQDWTGVNYGYTF
NA	NA	TRBV2	14	TRBJ1-1	TGTGCCAGCAGTCGAACCAGGGGTAACACTGAAGCTTTCTTT	CASSRTRGNTEAFF
NA	TRBD2	TRBV5-5	16	TRBJ2-7	TGTGCCAGCAGCTTGCCTACTAGCGGAACCTCCTACGAGCAGTACTTC	CASSLPTSGTSYEQYF
NA	TRBD2	TRBV7-9	13	TRBJ2-2	TGTGCCAGCGCAGGACTAGCGGGAGGCCCGAAGAAGTTT	CASAGLAGGPKKF
NA	NA	TRBV18	16	TRBJ2-2	TGTGCCAGCTCACCACATCCGGAGCCCAGCACCGGGGAGCTGTTTTTT	CASSPHPEPSTGELFF
NA	NA	TRBV9	15	TRBJ1-2	TGTGCCAGCAGTCTTACCTCCAGGGTTATCCATGGCTACACCTTC	CASSLTSRVIHGYTF
NA	TRBD1	TRBV5-1	16	TRBJ2-5	TGCGCCAGCAGCTTGGGGACAGGGCAGGGTCAAGAGACCCAGTACTTC	CASSLGTGQGQETQYF
NA	TRBD2	TRBV11-2	14	TRBJ2-2	TGTGCCAGCTCCACTTCGGGGGGTCGGGGGGAGCTGTTTTTT	CASSTSGGRGELFF
NA	NA	TRBV7-2	11	TRBJ2-7	TGTGCCAGCAGGATCTACTACGAGCAGTACTTC	CASRIYYEQYF
NA	NA	TRBV5-1	14	TRBJ2-1	TGCGCCAGCAGTCCCAGACTATCTTACAATGAGCAGTTCTTC	CASSPRLSYNEQFF
NA	NA	TRBV5-1	15	TRBJ2-5	TGCGCCAGCAGATCTCAACTAGGTCGAACAGAGACCCAGTACTTC	CASRSQLGRTETQYF
NA	NA	TRBV6-1	14	TRBJ1-5	TGTGCCAGCACTACAGGTTTTAGCAATCAGCCCCAGCATTTT	CASTTGFSNQPQHF
NA	TRBD1	TRBV5-1	14	TRBJ2-7	TGCGCCAGCAGCTTACAGGGGGCCGGAGGCGAGCAGTACTTC	CASSLQGAGGEQYF
NA	TRBD1	TRBV7-9	15	TRBJ1-1	TGTGCCAGCAGCTCACAGGGGGTTGACTACACTGAAGCTTTCTTT	CASSSQGVDYTEAFF
NA	TRBD1	TRBV29-1	12	TRBJ2-3	TGCAGCGTGTTGACAGGGACAGATACGCAGTATTTT	CSVLTGTDTQYF
NA	NA	TRBV7-9	15	TRBJ2-7	TGTGCCAGCAGCTCGAGCCCTCTAGCTCGAGGGGAGCAGTACTTC	CASSSSPLARGEQYF
NA	NA	TRBV11-2	15	TRBJ2-1	TGTGCCAGCAGCCCATGGGGCCGTACAATGAGATGGCAGTTCTTC	CASSPWGRTMRWQFF
NA	TRBD2	TRBV6-1	15	TRBJ2-7	TGTGCCAGCAGGGCTAGCGGCCGTACAGTGGACGAGCAGTACTTC	CASRASGRTVDEQYF
few	NA	TRBV18	12	TRBJ2-3	TGTGCCAGCTCAACAGCCACAGATACGCAGTATTTT	CASSTATDTQYF
NA	NA	TRBV25-1	14	TRBJ2-5	TGTGCCAGCCGCGAGCGGGCTAGTGGAGAGACCCAGTACTTC	CASRERASGETQYF
NA	NA	TRBV29-1	12	TRBJ2-6	TGCAGCGTTGGAGCTGGGGCCAACGTCCTGACTTTC	CSVGAGANVLTF
NA	NA	TRBV6-5	13	TRBJ2-1	TGTGCCAGCAGAGCACAGGGATGGGATGAGCAGTTCTTC	CASRAQGWDEQFF
NA	NA	TRBV5-1	13	TRBJ2-1	TGCGCCAGCAGCTTGGGTAGCCACAATGAGCAGTTCTTC	CASSLGSHNEQFF
NA	TRBD2	TRBV4-2	14	TRBJ2-5	TGTGCCAGCAGCCAGGGCGGGGGGGGAGAGACCCAGTACTTC	CASSQGGGGETQYF
NA	NA	TRBV2	13	TRBJ2-1	TGTGCCAGCGAGGGGGTAGGGAACAATGAGCAGTTCTTC	CASEGVGNNEQFF
NA	NA	TRBV9	14	TRBJ2-2	TGTGCCAGCAGGGACAGTTCGAACACCGGGGAGCTGTTTTTT	CASRDSSNTGELFF
few	TRBD2	TRBV7-3	14	TRBJ2-7	TGTGCCAGCAGCTCGGGGACTAGCGGGACGGTTAGGTACTTC	CASSSGTSGTVRYF
NA	TRBD1	TRBV7-3	13	TRBJ2-1	TGTGCCAGCAGCCTAGACAGGGGGCGCGGGCAGTTCTTC	CASSLDRGRGQFF
NA	TRBD1	TRBV28	14	TRBJ2-5	TGTGCCAGCAGTTTACTGACAGGGAGAGAGACCCAGTACTTC	CASSLLTGRETQYF
NA	NA	TRBV9	12	TRBJ1-4	TGTGCCAGCAGCGTAGTAAGCGGGGAACTGTTTTTT	CASSVVSGELFF
NA	TRBD2	TRBV4-3	16	TRBJ2-3	TGCGCCAGCAGCTTACGGACTAGCGGGAGCTCAGATACGCAGTATTTT	CASSLRTSGSSDTQYF
once	NA	TRBV6-1	13	TRBJ2-7	TGTGCCAGCATCGGGGTGAGCTCCTACGAGCAGTACTTC	CASIGVSSYEQYF
NA	NA	TRBV28	14	TRBJ2-7	TGTGCCACCGGGGATGGACGGAAAAACTACGAGCAGTACTTC	CATGDGRKNYEQYF
NA	NA	TRBV4-1	15	TRBJ2-1	TGCGCCAGCAGCCCCTCAGGGGTCTCCTACAATGAGCAGTTCTTC	CASSPSGVSYNEQFF
NA	NA	TRBV18	13	TRBJ1-2	TGTGCCAGCTCACTGGTGGGGCTGGACGGCTACACCTTC	CASSLVGLDGYTF
few	NA	TRBV2	14	TRBJ2-5	TGTGCCAGCAGCCCAGGTTTCGCGGGGGAGACCCAGTACTTC	CASSPGFAGETQYF
NA	TRBD1	TRBV5-4	14	TRBJ1-6	TGTGCCAGCTTAGACCGGGACAGCTTATCACCCCTCCACTTT	CASLDRDSLSPLHF
NA	TRBD1	TRBV25-1	14	TRBJ2-1	TGTGCCAGCGGCGGACAGGGGGCCTACAATGAGCAGTTCTTC	CASGGQGAYNEQFF
NA	TRBD2	TRBV19	16	TRBJ2-1	TGTGCCAGTAGTATCAGCGGGACTGCTCCCGACAATGAGCAGTTCTTC	CASSISGTAPDNEQFF